One T cell receptor beta chain is described in this entry. The germline gene is not matched at one end of the junction; a read error may be the cause. The data stem from a study of T cell repertoires in cytomegalovirus infection. The V gene's germline CDR1 is SGHTA and CDR2 FQGTGA. The CDR3 spans 18 residues. MiXCR was run by TCRdb on the reads, yielding one entry per CDR3 protein. The data contain about 600,000 distinct CDR3 sequences, about 24% of them singletons. This sequence originates from a human donor in good health (CMV status not recorded). Some clones in this sample may be carry-over from other donors' samples. The sequenced sample was CD8+ T cells from PBMCs. This rearrangement joins TRBV7-3 to TRBJ1-1, with 11 bases identical to TRBD1. Here the CDR3 DNA reads TGTGTCAGCAGCTTAACGTCTGGGCTAGGGACAGGGGGCACTGAAGCTTTCTTT. It encodes CVSSLTSGLGTGGTEAFF. Full variable domain (outside the CDR3, taken from reference TRBV7-3 and TRBJ1-1): GAGVSQTPSNKVTEKGKYVELRCDPISGHTALYWYRQSLGQGPEFLIYFQGTGAADDSGLPNDRFFAVRPEGSVSTLKIQRTERGDSAVYLCVSSLTSGLGTGGTEAFFGQGTRLTVV.